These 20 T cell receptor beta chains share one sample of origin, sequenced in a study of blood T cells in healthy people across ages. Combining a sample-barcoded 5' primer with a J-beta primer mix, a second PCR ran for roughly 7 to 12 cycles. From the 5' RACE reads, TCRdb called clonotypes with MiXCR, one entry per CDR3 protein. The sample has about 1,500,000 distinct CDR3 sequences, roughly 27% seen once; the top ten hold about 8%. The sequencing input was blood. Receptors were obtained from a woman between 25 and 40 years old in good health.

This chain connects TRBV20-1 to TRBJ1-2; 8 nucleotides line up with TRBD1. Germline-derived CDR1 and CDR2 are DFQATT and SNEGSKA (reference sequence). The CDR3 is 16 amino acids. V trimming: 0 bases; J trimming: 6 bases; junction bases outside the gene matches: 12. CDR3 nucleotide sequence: TGCAGTGCTAGAGATCGCCCCGTCAGGGGGCTCGATGGCTACACCTTC. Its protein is CSARDRPVRGLDGYTF.

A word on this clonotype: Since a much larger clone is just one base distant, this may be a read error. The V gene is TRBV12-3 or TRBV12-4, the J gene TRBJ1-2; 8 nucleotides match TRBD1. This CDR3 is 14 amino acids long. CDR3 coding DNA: TGTGCCAACAGTTTATGGGACAGGCCCTATGGCTACACCTTC. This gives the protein CANSLWDRPYGYTF.

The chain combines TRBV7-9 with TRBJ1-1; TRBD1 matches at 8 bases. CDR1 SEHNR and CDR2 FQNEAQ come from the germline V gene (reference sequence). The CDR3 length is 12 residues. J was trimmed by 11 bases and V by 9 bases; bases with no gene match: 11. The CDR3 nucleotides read TGTGCCAGTGAGGCAGGGGGCGCCCTGGCTTTCTTT. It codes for CASEAGGALAFF.

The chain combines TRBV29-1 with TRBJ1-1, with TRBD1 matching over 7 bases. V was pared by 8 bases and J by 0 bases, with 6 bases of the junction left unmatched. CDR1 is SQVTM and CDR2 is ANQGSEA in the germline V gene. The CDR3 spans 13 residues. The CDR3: CSTRQGLNTEAFF. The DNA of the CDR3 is TGCAGCACGCGACAGGGTCTGAACACTGAAGCTTTCTTT.

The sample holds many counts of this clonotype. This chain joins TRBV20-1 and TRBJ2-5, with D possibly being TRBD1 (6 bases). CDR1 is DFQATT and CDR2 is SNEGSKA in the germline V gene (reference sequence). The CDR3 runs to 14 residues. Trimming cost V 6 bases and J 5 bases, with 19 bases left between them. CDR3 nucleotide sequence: TGCAGTGCCGACAGCTCTACAGGGTCGGAGACCCAGTACTTC. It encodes CSADSSTGSETQYF.

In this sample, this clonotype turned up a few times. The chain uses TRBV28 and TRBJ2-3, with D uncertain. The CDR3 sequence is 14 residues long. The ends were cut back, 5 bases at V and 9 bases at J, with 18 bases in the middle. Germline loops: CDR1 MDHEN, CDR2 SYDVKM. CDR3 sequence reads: CASSPSDPIGTQYF. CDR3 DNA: TGTGCCAGCAGTCCAAGCGACCCCATCGGGACGCAGTATTTT.

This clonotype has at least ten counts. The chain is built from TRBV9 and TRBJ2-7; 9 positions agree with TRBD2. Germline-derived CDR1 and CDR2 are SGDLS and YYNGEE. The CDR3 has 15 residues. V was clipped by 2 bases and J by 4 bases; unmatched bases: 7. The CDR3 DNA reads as TGTGCCAGCAGCGTGGGCGGGAGGGCCAAATACGAGCAGTACTTC. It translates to CASSVGGRAKYEQYF.

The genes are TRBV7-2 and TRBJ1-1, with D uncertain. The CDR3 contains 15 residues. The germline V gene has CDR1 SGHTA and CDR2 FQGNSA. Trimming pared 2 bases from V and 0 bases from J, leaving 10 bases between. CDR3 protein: CASSLQNLMNTEAFF. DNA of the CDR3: TGTGCCAGCAGCTTACAGAACCTCATGAACACTGAAGCTTTCTTT.

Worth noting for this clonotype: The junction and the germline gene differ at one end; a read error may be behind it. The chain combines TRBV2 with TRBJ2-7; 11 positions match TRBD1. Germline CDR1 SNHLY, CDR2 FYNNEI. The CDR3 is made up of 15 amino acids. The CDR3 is CAGRETGTGGYEQYF. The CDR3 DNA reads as TGTGCCGGCAGAGAAACCGGGACAGGGGGCTACGAGCAGTACTTC.

The CDR3 region is CASSGRAKKTDTQYF. For the CDR3, the DNA is TGTGCCAGCAGTGGCCGCGCTAAAAAAACAGATACGCAGTATTTT. J is TRBJ2-3 and V is TRBV28, with D unclear. Germline V gene sequence: CDR1 MDHEN, CDR2 SYDVKM. Trimming cost V 5 bases and J 3 bases, with 15 bases left between them. This CDR3 is built from 15 residues.

The CDR3 nucleotides are TGTGCCAGCAGCTACAGTCCAGGGGAGTGGAGAGATACGCAGTATTTT. Translation gives CASSYSPGEWRDTQYF. The genes are TRBV5-4 and TRBJ2-3; possibly TRBD1 for D (6 bases). Germline V gene lookup returns CDR1 SGHNT and CDR2 YYREEE (reference sequence). The CDR3 runs to 16 residues. Trimming left V 3 bases short and J 5 bases short, with 19 bases between.

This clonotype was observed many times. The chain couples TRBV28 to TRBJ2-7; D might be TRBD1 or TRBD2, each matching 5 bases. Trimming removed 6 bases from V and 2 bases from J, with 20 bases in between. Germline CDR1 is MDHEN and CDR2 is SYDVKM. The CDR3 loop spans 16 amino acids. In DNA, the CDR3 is TGTGCCAGCAGAAGAGTCGATGGGACGGGAACCTACGAGCAGTACTTC. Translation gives CASRRVDGTGTYEQYF.

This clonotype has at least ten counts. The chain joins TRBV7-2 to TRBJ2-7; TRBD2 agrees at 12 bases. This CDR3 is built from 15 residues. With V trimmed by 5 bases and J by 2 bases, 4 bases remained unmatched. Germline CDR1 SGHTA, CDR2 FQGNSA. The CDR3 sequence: CASSRLAGEAYEQYF. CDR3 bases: TGTGCCAGCAGCCGACTAGCGGGGGAAGCCTACGAGCAGTACTTC.

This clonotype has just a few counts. The CDR3 loop reads CASASNQPQHF. The DNA of the CDR3 is TGTGCCAGCGCGAGCAATCAGCCCCAGCATTTT. This sequence joins TRBV7-8 and TRBJ1-5; D unresolved. CDR1 is SGHVS, CDR2 FQNEAQ, per germline. The CDR3 loop spans 11 amino acids. V was cut by 8 bases and J by 1 base, with 3 bases left in between.

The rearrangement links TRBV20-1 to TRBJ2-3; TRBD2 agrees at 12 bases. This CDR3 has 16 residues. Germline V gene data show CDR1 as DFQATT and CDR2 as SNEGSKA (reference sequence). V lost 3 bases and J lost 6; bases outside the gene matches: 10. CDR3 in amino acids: CSASSSGRALGDTQYF. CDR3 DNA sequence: TGCAGTGCTAGTTCTAGCGGGAGGGCCTTAGGCGATACGCAGTATTTT.

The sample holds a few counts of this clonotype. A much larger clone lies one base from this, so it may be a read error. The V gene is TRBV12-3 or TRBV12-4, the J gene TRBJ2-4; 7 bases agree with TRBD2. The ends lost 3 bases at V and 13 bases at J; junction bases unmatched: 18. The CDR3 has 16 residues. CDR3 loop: CASSFGGSGSYNEQYF. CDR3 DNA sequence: TGTGCCAGCAGTTTTGGCGGGAGCGGTTCTTACAATGAGCAGTACTTC.

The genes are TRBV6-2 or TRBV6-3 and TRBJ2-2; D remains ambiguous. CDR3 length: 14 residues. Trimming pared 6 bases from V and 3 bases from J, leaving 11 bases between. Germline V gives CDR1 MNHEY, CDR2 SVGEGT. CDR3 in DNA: TGTGCCAGCAGCCCTGGGCAGTACACCGGGGAGCTGTTTTTT. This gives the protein CASSPGQYTGELFF.

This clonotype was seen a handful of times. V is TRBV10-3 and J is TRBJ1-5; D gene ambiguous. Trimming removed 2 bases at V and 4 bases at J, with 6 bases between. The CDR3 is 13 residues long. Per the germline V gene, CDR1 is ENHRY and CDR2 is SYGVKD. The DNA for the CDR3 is TGTGCCATCAGTGAGACGGAAAATCAGCCCCAGCATTTT. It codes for CAISETENQPQHF.

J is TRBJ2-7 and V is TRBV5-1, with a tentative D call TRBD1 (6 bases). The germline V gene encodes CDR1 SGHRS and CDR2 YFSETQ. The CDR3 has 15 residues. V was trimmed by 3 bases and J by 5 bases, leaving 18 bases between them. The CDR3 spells CASSSQTNREDEQYF. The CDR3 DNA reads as TGCGCCAGCAGCTCCCAAACCAACAGGGAAGACGAGCAGTACTTC. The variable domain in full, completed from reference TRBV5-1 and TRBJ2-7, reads KAGVTQTPRYLIKTRGQQVTLSCSPISGHRSVSWYQQTPGQGLQFLFEYFSETQRNKGNFPGRFSGRQFSNSRSEMNVSTLELGDSALYLCASSSQTNREDEQYFGPGTRLTVT.

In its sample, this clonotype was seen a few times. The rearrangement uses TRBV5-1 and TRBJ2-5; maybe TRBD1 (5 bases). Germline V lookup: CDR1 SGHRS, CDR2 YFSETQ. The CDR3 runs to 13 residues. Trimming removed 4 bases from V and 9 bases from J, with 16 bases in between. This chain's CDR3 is CASSRTDSEAQYF. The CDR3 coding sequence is TGCGCCAGCAGCCGTACCGACAGCGAGGCCCAGTACTTC.